This TCR beta chain derives from a study of identical twins. Study-wide points: With abundant cord blood beta clonotypes, insertions were fewer; memory repertoires showed no such pattern.

With respect to this clonotype: Its antigen is not known.

Trimming cost V 2 bases and J 9 bases, with 10 bases left between them. The CDR3 spans 12 residues. Germline V gene sequence: CDR1 KGHSH, CDR2 LQKENI. TCRdb independently ran MiXCR on the 5' RACE reads; one entry per CDR3 protein. The sample has 240,000 or so distinct CDR3 sequences, approximately 7% seen once. These data are also associated with another study on yellow fever vaccine responses in identical twins.

Sequenced sample: memory (CD45RO+) T cells sorted from blood. V gene TRBV18 combines with J gene TRBJ1-1, with D maybe TRBD1 (6 bases). The clonotype originates from a woman aged 18 to 35 in good health. CDR3 loop: CASSPRQDKAFF. The CDR3 nucleotides are TGTGCCAGCTCACCAAGACAGGACAAAGCTTTCTTT.